Shown below are 7 T cell receptor beta chains from a single sample sequenced in a study of cytomegalovirus exposure and HLA in healthy donors (dated by TCRdb to between 2016 and 2019). Library preparation employed the immunoSEQ multiplex PCR assay. The multiplex PCR relied on a mix of 60 forward primers for TCR Vbeta segments and 13 reverse primers for TCR Jbeta segments. TCRdb provides this immuneACCESS table in a form limited to in-frame rearrangements. Some clones are lacking; in checked studies, under half of them reflect an unresolved V gene, and why the rest are absent is not known. A total of about 140,000 clones appear in this sample, 60% to 80% of them only once. The ten largest account for approximately 14% of the sample. The sequenced material came from PBMCs. Every receptor here comes from a woman between 40 and 55 years old in good health and CMV-seronegative.

The chain links TRBV7-2 to TRBJ1-2; TRBD1 is a possible D gene (6 bases). Germline CDR1 reads SGHTA; CDR2 reads FQGNSA. V was pared by 1 base and J by 2 bases, with 17 bases between. The CDR3 covers 17 residues. The CDR3 loop reads CASSLEGGAGGNYGYTF. The CDR3 DNA follows: TGTGCCAGCAGCTTAGAAGGCGGGGCGGGGGGCAACTATGGCTACACCTTC.

V gene TRBV11-2 combines with J gene TRBJ1-5, with D possibly TRBD1 on 5 matching bases. Trimming cost V 0 bases and J 11 bases, with 11 bases left between them. Looked up from germline, CDR1 is SGHAT and CDR2 is FQNNGV. CDR3 length: 13 amino acids. CDR3 bases: TGTGCCAGCAGCTTAGATCTCGGGGGGGCCCAGCATTTT. It yields the protein CASSLDLGGAQHF. The whole variable domain, filled in from reference TRBV11-2 and TRBJ1-5, reads EAGVAQSPRYKIIEKRQSVAFWCNPISGHATLYWYQQILGQGPKLLIQFQNNGVVDDSQLPKDRFSAERLKGVDSTLKIQPAKLEDSAVYLCASSLDLGGAQHFGDGTRLSIL.

Regarding this clone: One end of the junction varies from germline; a read error may be responsible. The chain combines TRBV30 with TRBJ1-2; maybe TRBD1 (5 bases). The CDR3 is made up of 15 amino acids. Germline V gene data show CDR1 as GTSNPN and CDR2 as SVGIG (reference sequence). CDR3 sequence reads: CAWSPTRVGHYDYTF. In nucleotides, the CDR3 is TGTGCCTGGAGTCCGACCAGGGTCGGGCACTATGACTACACCTTC. Together with reference TRBV30 and TRBJ1-2, the CDR3 gives the full variable domain: SQTIHQWPATLVQPVGSPLSLECTVEGTSNPNLYWYRQAAGRGLQLLFYSVGIGQISSEVPQNLSASRPQDRQFILSSKKLLLSDSGFYLCAWSPTRVGHYDYTFGSGTRLTVV.

In its sample, this clone was seen a few times. V is TRBV7-8 and J is TRBJ2-7, with 7 bases aligning to TRBD2. Trimming cost V 5 bases and J 0 bases; bases outside gene matches: 13. The CDR3 is 17 amino acids. In germline, CDR1 is SGHVS, CDR2 FQNEAQ. The CDR3 DNA sequence: TGTGCCAGCAGCCCTAGGTCCACGGGGAGGGGCTCCTACGAGCAGTACTTC. Translating gives CASSPRSTGRGSYEQYF.

This clone was found a few times. V usage is TRBV6-1 and J usage is TRBJ2-7, with D uncertain. The germline V gene encodes CDR1 MNHNS and CDR2 SASEGT. V was shortened by 1 base and J by 3 bases, with 13 bases between the two germline ends. CDR3 length equals 15 residues. This CDR3 reads CASSEVWADNYEQYF. The CDR3 DNA reads as TGTGCCAGCAGTGAAGTTTGGGCAGATAACTACGAGCAGTACTTC.

The V gene is TRBV4-1, the J gene TRBJ2-4; maybe TRBD2 (6 bases). This CDR3 has 15 residues. The V end lost 0 bases, the J end lost 11 bases, and 17 bases lay between the germline ends. The germline V gene encodes CDR1 MGHRA and CDR2 YSYEKL. The CDR3 bases are TGCGCCAGCAGCCAAGACCGGGACTCCGGTCGAGTTCAGTACTTC. It encodes CASSQDRDSGRVQYF.

This clone was found a few times. CDR3 region: CASSSPGTGNTIYF. The CDR3 coding sequence is TGTGCCAGCAGCTCCCCAGGGACAGGAAACACCATATATTTT. This chain connects TRBV9 to TRBJ1-3; the D gene is possibly TRBD1 (6 bases). The CDR3 spans 14 residues. CDR1 is SGDLS and CDR2 is YYNGEE in the germline V gene. Trimming cost V 4 bases and J 4 bases, with 12 bases left between them.